Reported below is one T cell receptor (beta chain). Profiled with immunoSEQ multiplex PCR; TCRdb holds only in-frame clones, not every one. The sample has roughly 220,000 clones, roughly 80% seen once. This entry is derived from a study of blood T cell repertoires in COVID-19. On the study more broadly: Researchers got acute and convalescent COVID-19 samples from the United States, Italy and Spain.

After removal of 7 bases from V and 4 bases from J, the junction contained 13 bases not matched to a gene. The length of the CDR3 is 16 residues. The germline V gene has CDR1 LNHDA and CDR2 SQIVND (reference sequence). V and J are TRBV19 and TRBJ1-1; 9 nucleotides agree with TRBD1. The sample comprised peripheral blood. This clonotype was obtained from a woman aged 30 to 39 who had recovered from COVID-19. CDR3 region: CASNPGQGIRVTEAFF. In DNA, the CDR3 is TGTGCCAGTAACCCGGGACAGGGAATACGGGTCACTGAAGCTTTCTTT.